Shown below are 6 T cell receptor beta chains from a single sample sequenced in a study of cytomegalovirus exposure and HLA in healthy donors. With 60 Vbeta and 13 Jbeta primers, the PCR was carried out. The method was immunoSEQ multiplex PCR; TCRdb's version includes in-frame clones alone and lacks a portion of them. The sample shows about 120,000 clones, roughly 65% of them seen only once. Sequenced sample: PBMCs. These receptors came from a man aged 40-55 years in good health and CMV-seropositive.

This chain joins TRBV5-1 and TRBJ2-2; D is possibly TRBD1 (5 bases). Germline CDR1 SGHRS, CDR2 YFSETQ. The germline V and J ends were trimmed by 1 base and 5 bases, with 12 bases remaining between them. CDR3 length: 15 amino acids. The CDR3 region is CASSLIQGRTGELFF. The CDR3 DNA reads TGCGCCAGCAGCTTGATCCAGGGTCGAACCGGGGAGCTGTTTTTT.

This clone showed up just a few times. The chain uses TRBV5-3 and TRBJ1-1; possibly TRBD1 for D (6 bases). TRBV5-3 qualifies as an ORF whose function is uncertain. The CDR3 is 14 residues long. V was trimmed by 4 bases and J by 0 bases, leaving 10 bases between them. The CDR3 reads CARSGGLVNTEAFF. The CDR3, as DNA: TGTGCCAGAAGCGGGGGCCTGGTGAACACTGAAGCTTTCTTT.

The rearrangement links TRBV7-9 to TRBJ2-4, with 8 bases matching TRBD2. CDR1 is SEHNR, CDR2 FQNEAQ, per germline (reference sequence). CDR3 size: 12 residues. The V segment lost 3 bases and the J segment 15 bases; nucleotides outside the gene matches: 7. The CDR3 region is CASSLTSARRYF. The DNA of the CDR3 is TGTGCCAGCAGCTTGACTAGCGCAAGGAGGTACTTC.

This chain joins TRBV7-9 and TRBJ2-7, with 7 bases identical to TRBD1. In germline, CDR1 is SEHNR, CDR2 FQNEAQ (reference sequence). This CDR3 contains 16 residues. The junction had 9 bases not matched to a gene; V was cut back by 4 bases and J by 0 bases. CDR3 amino acids: CASSSRLTGASYEQYF. The CDR3 DNA reads as TGTGCCAGCAGCTCCAGATTAACAGGGGCCTCCTACGAGCAGTACTTC.

This clone was counted a single time. The J gene is TRBJ2-3, the V gene TRBV9; 10 nucleotides match TRBD2. Germline CDR1 is SGDLS and CDR2 is YYNGEE. CDR3 length: 18 residues. With V trimmed by 3 bases and J by 0 bases, 10 bases remained unmatched. CDR3 in amino acids: CASSDPTRTSGSTDTQYF. CDR3 nucleotides: TGTGCCAGCAGCGACCCGACCCGGACTAGCGGCAGCACAGATACGCAGTATTTT.

This chain's CDR3 is CASSPGQGTPLEAFF. For the CDR3, the DNA is TGTGCCAGCTCACCGGGACAGGGAACGCCTTTAGAAGCTTTCTTT. The gene calls are TRBV18 and TRBJ1-1; 9 nucleotides line up with TRBD1. Germline CDR1 is KGHSH and CDR2 is LQKENI. Losses at the gene ends were 3 bases for V and 8 bases for J; bases not matched to a gene: 10. There are 15 residues in the CDR3.